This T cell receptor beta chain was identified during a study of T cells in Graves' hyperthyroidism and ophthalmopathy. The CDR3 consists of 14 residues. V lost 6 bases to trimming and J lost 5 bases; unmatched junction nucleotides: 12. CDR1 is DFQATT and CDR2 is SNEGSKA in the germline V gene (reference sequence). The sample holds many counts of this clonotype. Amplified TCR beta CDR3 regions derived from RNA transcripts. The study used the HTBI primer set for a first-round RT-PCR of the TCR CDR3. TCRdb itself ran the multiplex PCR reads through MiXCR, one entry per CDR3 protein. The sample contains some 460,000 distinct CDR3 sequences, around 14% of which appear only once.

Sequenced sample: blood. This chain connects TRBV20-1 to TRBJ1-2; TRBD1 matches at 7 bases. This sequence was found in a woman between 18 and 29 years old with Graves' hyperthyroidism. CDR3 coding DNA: TGCAGTGCGAGGAACGAACAGGGGTTATATGGCTACACCTTC. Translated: CSARNEQGLYGYTF.